This TCR beta chain was observed in a study of STAT3 mutations in large granular lymphocyte leukemia. General study points: In T-cell large granular lymphocyte leukemia, about half of patients showed multiple immunodominant subclonotypes. In several patients, dominant TCR clone burden exceeded STAT3 mutant burden. Samples missed the first appearance of the clone.

The count of this clone is one. Its cognate antigen is unknown. CDR1 and CDR2 from the germline V gene are SGHRS and YFSETQ. CDR3 length equals 16 residues. The V and J ends lost 3 bases and 5 bases, in that order; junction bases with no gene match: 12. TCRbeta libraries averaged around 38,000 productive templates per sample. Libraries were prepared by immunoSEQ multiplex PCR; TCRdb keeps only in-frame clonotypes and omits some of them. This table holds 5,000 to 7,000 clones, around 50% found once. Sequencing used peripheral blood mononuclear cells. This sequence joins TRBV5-1 and TRBJ1-2; 8 nucleotides align to TRBD1. This sequence originates from a woman in her 70s with T-cell large granular lymphocyte leukemia. Some clones in this sample may be carry-over from other donors' samples. The CDR3 reads CASSSYGQGFRYGYTF. In DNA form, the CDR3 reads TGCGCCAGCAGCTCCTATGGACAGGGTTTTCGGTATGGCTACACCTTC.